Here is one T cell receptor (beta chain) with its context. Its antigen is still unknown. This record comes from a study of cytomegalovirus exposure and HLA in healthy donors. General study points: When analyzed later, the rates of TCR association showed variation by HLA locus, with DRB1 the most and HLA-C the fewest. CMV serostatus stood as the only immune exposure information on hand. Certain indistinguishable V segments, among them TRBV6-2 and TRBV6-3, were excluded.

The PCR contained 60 Vbeta and 13 Jbeta primers. TCRdb's table, derived via immunoSEQ multiplex PCR, lists solely in-frame clones and lacks some. The sample lists about 110,000 clones, about three quarters occurring once. J lost 4 bases, V lost 1 base, and 8 bases had no gene match. This CDR3 region has 16 residues. The V gene's germline CDR1 is SGHNT and CDR2 YYREEE (reference sequence). The chain combines TRBV5-4 with TRBJ2-5, with TRBD2 identical over 9 bases. This sequence was found in a woman aged 25 to 39 in good health and CMV-seronegative. The sequenced sample consisted of PBMCs. CDR3 region: CASSLYAGGSVETQYF. The DNA for the CDR3 is TGTGCCAGCAGCTTGTACGCGGGGGGGTCGGTAGAGACCCAGTACTTC.